The 10 T cell receptor beta chains listed next were all sequenced from one sample in a study of shared clonotypes between healthy human individuals. The assay was immunoSEQ multiplex PCR, and TCRdb's table has in-frame clones only and misses some. Among approximately 530,000 clones listed, about 96% were seen once. Specimen: naive CD4+ T cells sorted from blood. The subset here: CD45RA+ positively selected. Source of these receptors: a woman aged 30 to 39 in good health.

This sequence joins TRBV5-1 and TRBJ1-1, with D maybe TRBD1 (5 bases). Trimming removed 0 bases at V and 0 bases at J, with 12 bases between. CDR1 is SGHRS and CDR2 is YFSETQ in the germline V gene. This CDR3 has 16 amino acids. The CDR3 sequence is CASSLGEGRVNTEAFF. As DNA, the CDR3 is TGCGCCAGCAGCTTGGGGGAGGGGCGGGTGAACACTGAAGCTTTCTTT. Variable domain in full (rest from reference TRBV5-1 and TRBJ1-1): KAGVTQTPRYLIKTRGQQVTLSCSPISGHRSVSWYQQTPGQGLQFLFEYFSETQRNKGNFPGRFSGRQFSNSRSEMNVSTLELGDSALYLCASSLGEGRVNTEAFFGQGTRLTVV.

This sequence joins TRBV28 and TRBJ2-7; TRBD1 matches at 9 bases. CDR1 and CDR2 from the germline V gene are MDHEN and SYDVKM. Trimming removed 10 bases from V and 6 bases from J; junction bases left unmatched: 13. The CDR3 is made up of 14 amino acids. The CDR3 loop is CATVARDRVVEQYF. In DNA form, the CDR3 reads TGTGCCACCGTAGCACGGGACAGGGTAGTCGAGCAGTACTTC.

A single count supports this clone. V usage is TRBV7-9 and J usage is TRBJ1-4, with a possible D match to TRBD1 (6 bases). Between the trimmed V and J ends, which lost 5 bases and 3 bases, there was a span of 10 bases. This CDR3 has 14 residues. CDR1 SEHNR and CDR2 FQNEAQ come from the germline V gene (reference sequence). CDR3 in amino acids: CASSPRTANEKLFF. In DNA, the CDR3 is TGTGCCAGCAGCCCAAGGACAGCTAATGAAAAACTGTTTTTT.

The chain links TRBV7-6 to TRBJ2-3, with D perhaps TRBD1 (5 bases). Germline assignment: CDR1 SGHVS and CDR2 FNYEAQ. The CDR3 runs to 15 residues. With 1 base removed from V and 6 bases from J, the gap between germline ends came to 14 bases. The CDR3: CASSLGTLAADTQYF. CDR3 in DNA: TGTGCCAGCAGCTTAGGGACACTCGCGGCGGATACGCAGTATTTT.

J is TRBJ2-3 and V is TRBV5-1, with 7 bases matching TRBD2. The J segment lost 1 base and the V segment lost 4 bases, leaving 3 bases of the junction unmatched. The germline gives CDR1 SGHRS, CDR2 YFSETQ. This CDR3 contains 14 residues. The CDR3 is CASSPSGGTDTQYF. CDR3 DNA: TGCGCCAGCAGCCCGAGCGGGGGCACAGATACGCAGTATTTT.

The genes are TRBV19 and TRBJ2-7; perhaps TRBD1 as D (6 bases). This CDR3 comprises 13 residues. Deletions cut 6 bases from V and 5 bases from J, with 14 bases between. The germline V gene encodes CDR1 LNHDA and CDR2 SQIVND (reference sequence). The CDR3 reads CASREGGGHEQYF. In DNA form, the CDR3 reads TGTGCCAGTAGGGAAGGGGGTGGCCACGAGCAGTACTTC. The full variable domain, completed using reference TRBV19 and TRBJ2-7, is DGGITQSPKYLFRKEGQNVTLSCEQNLNHDAMYWYRQDPGQGLRLIYYSQIVNDFQKGDIAEGYSVSREKKESFPLTVTSAQKNPTAFYLCASREGGGHEQYFGPGTRLTVT.

The CDR3 DNA reads as TGCGCCAGCAGCTTGGGGAATTTAGCGGGAGGGTTTTATAGGAATGAGCAGTTCTTC. Translating it yields CASSLGNLAGGFYRNEQFF. This chain connects TRBV5-1 to TRBJ2-1, with 11 positions matching TRBD2. Germline lookup yields CDR1 SGHRS and CDR2 YFSETQ. CDR3 length: 19 amino acids. The junction had 15 bases not matched to a gene; V was cut back by 0 bases and J by 7 bases.

V gene TRBV5-8 combines with J gene TRBJ2-1; 8 bases are a match to TRBD1. The V gene end was trimmed by 4 bases and the J gene end by 8 bases; junction bases not matched to a gene: 11. This CDR3 comprises 15 residues. The germline V gene encodes CDR1 SGHTS and CDR2 YDEGEE. The CDR3 loop is CASSHRTGSDHEQFF. CDR3 nucleotides: TGTGCCAGCAGCCACCGGACAGGGTCCGATCATGAGCAGTTCTTC.

V gene TRBV29-1 combines with J gene TRBJ2-3, with a weak D call TRBD1 (5 bases). V lost 6 bases and J lost 0, with 16 bases in between. The germline CDR1 and CDR2 sequences are SQVTM and ANQGSEA. There are 15 residues in the CDR3. The DNA for the CDR3 is TGCAGCGTCCGAAGGGTGCAGGGCAGCACAGATACGCAGTATTTT. This gives the protein CSVRRVQGSTDTQYF.

The J gene is TRBJ1-2, the V gene TRBV7-9, with TRBD1 as a possible D gene (5 bases). V was shortened by 1 base and J by 7 bases, with 10 bases between the two germline ends. In germline, CDR1 is SEHNR, CDR2 FQNEAQ (reference sequence). This CDR3 comprises 13 residues. The CDR3 loop is CASSLDTTGGYTF. In DNA form, the CDR3 reads TGTGCCAGCAGCTTAGATACCACAGGTGGCTACACCTTC.